Listed below are T cell receptor beta chains from one sample, sequenced in a study of beta chain features in type 1 diabetes. The method was immunoSEQ multiplex PCR; TCRdb's version includes in-frame clones alone and lacks a portion of them. The sample holds 350,000 to 450,000 clones, around 12% seen once. The sequenced material came from naive CD4+ T cells from blood. The receptors stem from a woman aged 18-29 years with type 1 diabetes. Each CDR3 is given with its conserved first and last residue. D genes are given only for firm matches. Some rows have no size entry. The others give once, few or many, or a class for an expanded clone.

TRBD1 | TRBJ1-2 | TRBV4-3 | NA | TGCGCCAGCAGCCAAGAAAACGACAGGGAGGATGGCTACACCTTC | CASSQENDREDGYTF
TRBD1 | TRBJ2-7 | TRBV4-3 | NA | TGCGCCAGCAGCCGGGACGGACAGGCTTACTACGAGCAGTACTTC | CASSRDGQAYYEQYF
TRBD2 | TRBJ2-5 | TRBV5-1 | NA | TGCGCCAGCAGCTTGGGGCCTAGCGGGAACCAAGAGACCCAGTACTTC | CASSLGPSGNQETQYF
NA | TRBJ2-2 | TRBV29-1 | NA | TGCAGCGTTGAAATAGTCCCGAACACCGGGGAGCTGTTTTTT | CSVEIVPNTGELFF
NA | TRBJ2-7 | TRBV6-1 | few | TGTGCCAGCAGTGCGACTAGTTCCTACGAGCAGTACTTC | CASSATSSYEQYF
NA | TRBJ2-3 | TRBV25-1 | few | TGTGCCAGCAGTGAACGGTTCCCCACAGATACGCAGTATTTT | CASSERFPTDTQYF
NA | TRBJ1-3 | TRBV4-1 | NA | TGCGCCAGCAGCCAACTCCGCGGTGGGTTACTCTCTGGAAACACCATATATTTT | CASSQLRGGLLSGNTIYF
TRBD1 | TRBJ1-4 | TRBV7-9 | few | TGTGCCAGCAGCTTGGGACAGGGGAGTATTGAAAAACTGTTTTTT | CASSLGQGSIEKLFF
TRBD2 | TRBJ2-1 | TRBV11-3 | few | TGTGCCAGCAGCCCACGTTCCCCTAGCGGACTTACCTACAATGAGCAGTTCTTC | CASSPRSPSGLTYNEQFF
TRBD2 | TRBJ2-7 | TRBV19 | few | TGTGCCAGTAAGAGGAGCGGGACCAATTACTACGAGCAGTACTTC | CASKRSGTNYYEQYF
NA | TRBJ2-6 | TRBV7-9 | NA | TGTGCCAGCAGCTTAGCACAGCCCAACGTCCTGACTTTC | CASSLAQPNVLTF
NA | TRBJ1-6 | TRBV4-3 | few | TGCGCCAGCAGCCAAGATCAGGGAAAATCACCCCTCCACTTT | CASSQDQGKSPLHF
NA | TRBJ2-1 | TRBV7-9 | NA | TGTGCCAGCAGCTCCTTGGGGCCCCCCTACAATGAGCAGTTCTTC | CASSSLGPPYNEQFF
NA | TRBJ2-1 | TRBV7-2 | few | TGTGCCAGCAGCTTATCGATCTCGGGGAGCTCCTACAATGAGCAGTTCTTC | CASSLSISGSSYNEQFF
NA | TRBJ2-7 | TRBV7-2 | NA | TGTGCCAGCAGCTTAGACACCTACGAGCAGTACTTC | CASSLDTYEQYF
NA | TRBJ2-2 | TRBV4-1 | NA | TGCGCCAGCAGCCAAGATCGGCCTAGCGTGCCCGGGGAGCTGTTTTTT | CASSQDRPSVPGELFF
NA | TRBJ2-7 | TRBV6-4 | few | TGTGCCAAGGTAGGGGGAATGCCCTACGAGCAGTACTTC | CAKVGGMPYEQYF
TRBD1 | TRBJ2-3 | TRBV6-5 | NA | TGTGCCAGCAGAAGACAGGGGGCGGATACGCAGTATTTT | CASRRQGADTQYF
NA | TRBJ2-7 | TRBV27 | NA | TGTGCCAGCAGTCTGACTCGCGGGGCGGATTACGAGCAGTACTTC | CASSLTRGADYEQYF
NA | TRBJ2-7 | TRBV7-2 | few | TGTGCCAGCAGCTTAGGCAGGGTTCAGTACGAGCAGTACTTC | CASSLGRVQYEQYF
NA | TRBJ2-1 | TRBV4-2 | few | TGTGCCAGCAGCCAAGATCCTGAGCGGGTGCGTGTCTTC | CASSQDPERVRVF
NA | TRBJ2-1 | TRBV11-2 | few | TGTGCCAGCAGCACCTACCAATTATACAATGAGCAGTTCTTC | CASSTYQLYNEQFF
NA | TRBJ1-1 | TRBV5-1 | NA | TGCGCCAGCAGCTTGTACTCTAGCTCCCCTCGGGCCACTGAAGCTTTCTTT | CASSLYSSSPRATEAFF
NA | TRBJ2-1 | TRBV7-2 | NA | TGTGCCAGCAGCTTCGTTTCGGACAGTTACAATGAGCAGTTCTTC | CASSFVSDSYNEQFF
TRBD2 | TRBJ2-7 | TRBV7-2 | NA | TGTGCCAGCAGCTTAGTAGCGGGGGGCTCCTACGAGCAGTACTTC | CASSLVAGGSYEQYF
TRBD2 | TRBJ2-1 | TRBV4-3 | few | TGCGCCAGCAGCCAATCCCGCAGACTAGCTGACAATGAGCAGTTCTTC | CASSQSRRLADNEQFF
NA | TRBJ2-1 | TRBV21-1 | NA | TGTGCCAGCAGCCTTCAGGAGGGAAACAATGAGCAGTTCTTC | CASSLQEGNNEQFF
NA | TRBJ2-2 | TRBV10-3 | NA | TGTGCCATCATCAGGGGTGCATCGAACACCGGGGAGCTGTTTTTT | CAIIRGASNTGELFF
TRBD2 | TRBJ2-1 | TRBV4-2 | few | TGTGCCAGCAGCCAAGATCTTAGCGGGAGTGCGGCTGAGCAGTTCTTC | CASSQDLSGSAAEQFF
NA | TRBJ2-1 | TRBV11-2 | few | TGTGCCAGCAGCTTGGTTGCGGGTACATACAATGAGCAGTTCTTC | CASSLVAGTYNEQFF
NA | TRBJ2-7 | TRBV7-2 | NA | TGTGCCAGCAGCCCCAGGACTGCCCCTACGGCGCAGTACTTC | CASSPRTAPTAQYF
NA | TRBJ1-3 | TRBV29-1 | NA | TGCAGCGTTGCGGGTTGGGGCGGGAGCTCTGGAAACACCATATATTTT | CSVAGWGGSSGNTIYF
TRBD1 | TRBJ1-5 | TRBV5-6 | few | TGTGCCAGCAGTGGAGGGGGCGAGCAGCCCCAGCATTTT | CASSGGGEQPQHF
TRBD1 | TRBJ1-6 | TRBV14 | few | TGTGCCAGCAGCCAAGATTACCCTGTGACAGGGATTCATGGACCCCTCCACTTT | CASSQDYPVTGIHGPLHF
NA | TRBJ2-3 | TRBV4-3 | NA | TGCGCCAGCAGCCAAGTCCCGGCGGGGACCATCACAGATACGCAGTATTTT | CASSQVPAGTITDTQYF
NA | TRBJ2-5 | TRBV4-3 | NA | TGCGCCAGCAGCCAAGATCGGGTGTACCAAGAGACCCAGTACTTC | CASSQDRVYQETQYF
NA | TRBJ2-3 | TRBV5-1 | NA | TGCGCCAGCAGCTTCCCAGCGGGTTCGCCAGATACGCAGTATTTT | CASSFPAGSPDTQYF